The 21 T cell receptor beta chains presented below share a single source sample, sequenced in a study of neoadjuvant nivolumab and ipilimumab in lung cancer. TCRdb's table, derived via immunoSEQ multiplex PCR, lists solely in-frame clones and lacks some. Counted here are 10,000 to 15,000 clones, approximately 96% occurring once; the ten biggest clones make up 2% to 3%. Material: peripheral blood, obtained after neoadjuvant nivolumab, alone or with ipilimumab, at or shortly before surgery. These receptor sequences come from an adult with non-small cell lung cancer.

Written as DNA, the CDR3 is TGTGCCAGCAGTGCAGCGGACACCGGGGAGCTGTTTTTT. Translating gives CASSAADTGELFF. This sequence joins TRBV6-4 and TRBJ2-2; perhaps TRBD2 as D (5 bases). V was pared by 4 bases and J by 3 bases, with 6 bases between. The CDR3 contains 13 residues. Germline V gene lookup returns CDR1 MRHNA and CDR2 SNTAGT.

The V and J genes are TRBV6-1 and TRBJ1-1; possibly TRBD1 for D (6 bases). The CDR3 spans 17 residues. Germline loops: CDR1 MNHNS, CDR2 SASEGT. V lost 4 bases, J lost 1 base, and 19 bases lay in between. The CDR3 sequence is CASSGRGALWANTEAFF. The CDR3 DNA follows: TGTGCCAGCAGTGGGCGGGGGGCCTTATGGGCGAACACTGAAGCTTTCTTT.

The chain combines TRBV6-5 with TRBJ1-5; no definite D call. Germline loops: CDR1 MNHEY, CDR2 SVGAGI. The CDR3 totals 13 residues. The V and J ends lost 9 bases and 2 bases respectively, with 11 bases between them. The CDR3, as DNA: TGTGCCAGTGGGATCCCTGGCAATCAGCCCCAGCATTTT. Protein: CASGIPGNQPQHF.

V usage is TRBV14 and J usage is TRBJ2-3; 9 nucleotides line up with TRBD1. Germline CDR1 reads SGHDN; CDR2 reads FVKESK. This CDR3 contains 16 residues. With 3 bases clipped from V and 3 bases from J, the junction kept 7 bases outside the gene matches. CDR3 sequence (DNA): TGTGCCAGCAGCCAGCGACCGGGACAGGGTACAGATACGCAGTATTTT. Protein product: CASSQRPGQGTDTQYF.

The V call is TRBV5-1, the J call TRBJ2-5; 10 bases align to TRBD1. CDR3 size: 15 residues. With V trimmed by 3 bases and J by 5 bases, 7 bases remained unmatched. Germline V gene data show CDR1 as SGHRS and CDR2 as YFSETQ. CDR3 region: CASSSPGQGFETQYF. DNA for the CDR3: TGCGCCAGCAGCTCCCCGGGACAGGGGTTTGAGACCCAGTACTTC.

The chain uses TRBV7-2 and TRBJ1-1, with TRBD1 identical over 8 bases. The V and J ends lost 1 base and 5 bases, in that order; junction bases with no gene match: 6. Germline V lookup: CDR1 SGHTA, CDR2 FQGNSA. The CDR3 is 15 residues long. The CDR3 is CASSLGLTGGTEAFF. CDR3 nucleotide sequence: TGTGCCAGCAGCTTAGGATTAACAGGGGGGACTGAAGCTTTCTTT.

CDR3 sequence reads: CASSLVGQGHTEAFF. In nucleotides, the CDR3 is TGCGCCAGCAGCTTGGTGGGACAGGGTCACACTGAAGCTTTCTTT. This chain links TRBV5-1 with TRBJ1-1; 9 nucleotides agree with TRBD1. This CDR3 is 15 amino acids long. Trimming took 0 bases from V and 3 from J; bases not matched to a gene: 3. CDR1 is SGHRS, CDR2 YFSETQ, per germline.

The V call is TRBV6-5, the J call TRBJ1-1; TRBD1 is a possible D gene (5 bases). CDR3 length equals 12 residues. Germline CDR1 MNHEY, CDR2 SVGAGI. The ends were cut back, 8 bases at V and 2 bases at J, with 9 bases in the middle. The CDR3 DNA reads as TGTGCCAGCGCCAGGGTCAACACTGAAGCTTTCTTT. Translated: CASARVNTEAFF.

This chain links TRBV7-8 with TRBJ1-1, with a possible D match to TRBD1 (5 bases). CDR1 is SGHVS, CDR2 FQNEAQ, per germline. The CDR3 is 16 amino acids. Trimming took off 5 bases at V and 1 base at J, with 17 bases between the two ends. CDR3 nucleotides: TGTGCCAGCAGCCTAACCCAGGACAACAAGAACACTGAAGCTTTCTTT. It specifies CASSLTQDNKNTEAFF.

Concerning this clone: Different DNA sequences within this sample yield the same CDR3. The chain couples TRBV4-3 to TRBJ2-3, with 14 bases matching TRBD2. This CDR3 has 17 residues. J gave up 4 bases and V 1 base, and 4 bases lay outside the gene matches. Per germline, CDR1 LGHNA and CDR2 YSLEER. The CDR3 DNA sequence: TGCGCCAGCAGCCAAGTTGGGACTAGCGGGAGCGCAGATACGCAGTATTTT. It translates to CASSQVGTSGSADTQYF.

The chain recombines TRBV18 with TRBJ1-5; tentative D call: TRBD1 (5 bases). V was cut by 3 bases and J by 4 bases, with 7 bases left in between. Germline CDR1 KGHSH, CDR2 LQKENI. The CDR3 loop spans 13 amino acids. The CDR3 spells CASSPGGNQPQHF. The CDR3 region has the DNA TGTGCCAGCTCACCCGGGGGGAATCAGCCCCAGCATTTT.

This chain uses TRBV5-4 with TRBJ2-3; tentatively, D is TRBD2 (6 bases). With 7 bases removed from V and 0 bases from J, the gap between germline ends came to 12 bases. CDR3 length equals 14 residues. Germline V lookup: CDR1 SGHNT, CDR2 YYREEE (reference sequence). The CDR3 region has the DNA TGTGCCAGCGCCGTAAGCGGGAGCACAGATACGCAGTATTTT. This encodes CASAVSGSTDTQYF.

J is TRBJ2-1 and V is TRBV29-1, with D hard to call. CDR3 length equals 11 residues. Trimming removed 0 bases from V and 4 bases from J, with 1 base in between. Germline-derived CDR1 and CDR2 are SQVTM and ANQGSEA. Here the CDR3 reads CSVEDYNEQFF. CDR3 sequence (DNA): TGCAGCGTTGAAGATTACAATGAGCAGTTCTTC.

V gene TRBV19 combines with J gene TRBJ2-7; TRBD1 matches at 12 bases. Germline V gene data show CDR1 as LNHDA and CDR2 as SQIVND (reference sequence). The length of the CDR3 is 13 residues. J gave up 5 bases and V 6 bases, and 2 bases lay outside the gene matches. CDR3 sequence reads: CASRGTGGHEQYF. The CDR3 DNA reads TGTGCCAGTAGAGGGACAGGGGGCCACGAGCAGTACTTC.

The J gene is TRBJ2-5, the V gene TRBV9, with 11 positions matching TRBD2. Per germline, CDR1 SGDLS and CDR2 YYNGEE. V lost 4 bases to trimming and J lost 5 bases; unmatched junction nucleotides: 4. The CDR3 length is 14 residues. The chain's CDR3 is CASSKIAGGETQYF. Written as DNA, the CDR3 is TGTGCCAGCAGCAAAATAGCGGGAGGGGAGACCCAGTACTTC.

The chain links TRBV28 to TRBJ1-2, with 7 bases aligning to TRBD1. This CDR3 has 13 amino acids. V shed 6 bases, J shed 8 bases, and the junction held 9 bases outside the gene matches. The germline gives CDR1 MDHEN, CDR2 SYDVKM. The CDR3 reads CASSLGQDGGYTF. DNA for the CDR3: TGTGCCAGCAGCCTCGGACAGGATGGGGGCTACACCTTC.

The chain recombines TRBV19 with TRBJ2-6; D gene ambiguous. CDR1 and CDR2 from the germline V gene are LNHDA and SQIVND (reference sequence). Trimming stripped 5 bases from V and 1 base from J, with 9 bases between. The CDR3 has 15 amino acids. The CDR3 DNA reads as TGTGCCAGTAGTGGCGGTGGGTCTGGGGCCAACGTCCTGACTTTC. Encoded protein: CASSGGGSGANVLTF.

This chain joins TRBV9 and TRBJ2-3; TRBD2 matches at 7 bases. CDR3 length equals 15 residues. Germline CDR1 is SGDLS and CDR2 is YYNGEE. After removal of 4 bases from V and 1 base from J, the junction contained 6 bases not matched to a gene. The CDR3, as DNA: TGTGCCAGCAGCAACTGGGGAGGGGGCACAGATACGCAGTATTTT. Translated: CASSNWGGGTDTQYF.

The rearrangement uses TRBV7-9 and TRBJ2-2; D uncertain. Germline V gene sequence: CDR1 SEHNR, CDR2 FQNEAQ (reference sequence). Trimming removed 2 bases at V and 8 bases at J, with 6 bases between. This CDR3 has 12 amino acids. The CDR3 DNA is TGTGCCAGCAGCTTAACCCTTGGGGAGCTGTTTTTT. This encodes CASSLTLGELFF.

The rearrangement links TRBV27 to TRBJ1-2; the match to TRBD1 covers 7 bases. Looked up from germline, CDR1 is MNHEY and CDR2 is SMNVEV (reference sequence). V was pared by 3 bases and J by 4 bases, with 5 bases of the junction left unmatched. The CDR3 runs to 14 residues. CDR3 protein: CASSLGQLAYGYTF. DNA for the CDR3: TGTGCCAGCAGTTTGGGACAGTTGGCCTATGGCTACACCTTC.

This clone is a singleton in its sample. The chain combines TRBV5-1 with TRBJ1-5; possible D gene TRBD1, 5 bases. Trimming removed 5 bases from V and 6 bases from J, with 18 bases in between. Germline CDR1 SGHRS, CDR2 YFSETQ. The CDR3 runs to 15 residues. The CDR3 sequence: CASSRSAGSGQPQHF. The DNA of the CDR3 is TGCGCCAGCAGTCGTTCGGCAGGGTCAGGTCAGCCCCAGCATTTT.